This T cell receptor (beta chain) was identified in a study of blood T cell repertoires in COVID-19. Turning to the study itself: Samples representing acute and convalescent COVID-19 were sourced from the United States, Italy and Spain. T cells, B-cell-depleted T cells, or PBMCs provided the cDNA or gDNA that served as material.

Authors' analysis steps: By means of reference gene primer amplification, nucleated cell counts were estimated. Produced via immunoSEQ multiplex PCR; TCRdb's table is partial and in-frame only. V and J calls and clone size follow that table, whereas D and trimming were derived from the DNA. In the table there are roughly 190,000 clones, over 70% of which are singletons. Trimming left V 2 bases short and J 2 bases short, with 11 bases between. The CDR3 consists of 14 residues. CDR1 is SGHRS and CDR2 is YFSETQ in the germline V gene. The table lists this clone with a count of one. V usage is TRBV5-1 and J usage is TRBJ2-7; D is ambiguous. The sequence derives from a man aged 55 to 70 with acute or convalescent COVID-19. The sequencing sample was made of peripheral blood. For the CDR3, the DNA is TGCGCCAGCAGCTTTGGGTCGGGTACCTACGAGCAGTACTTC. Its translation is CASSFGSGTYEQYF.